Listed here are 30 T cell receptor beta chains from one sample, sequenced in a study of blood T cell repertoires in COVID-19. Clones were read by immunoSEQ multiplex PCR, and TCRdb kept only the in-frame ones, dropping some. The profile shows under 110,000 clones, 76% of them singletons. Specimen: peripheral blood. Every receptor here comes from a man at least 80 years old with COVID-19, enrolled during active disease.

V is TRBV7-8 and J is TRBJ2-1; TRBD1 is a possible D gene (6 bases). The CDR3 runs 12 residues. V was cut by 5 bases and J by 11 bases, with 13 bases left in between. CDR1 is SGHVS and CDR2 is FQNEAQ in the germline V gene. The CDR3 sequence is CASSLGTTQQFF. CDR3 sequence (DNA): TGTGCCAGCAGCCTCGGGACAACTCAGCAGTTCTTC.

This clone was seen a single time. The rearrangement uses TRBV7-3 and TRBJ2-2; weak D call: TRBD2 (5 bases). The germline V and J ends were trimmed by 5 bases and 0 bases, with 16 bases remaining between them. The CDR3 contains 17 residues. Germline V gene data show CDR1 as SGHTA and CDR2 as FQGTGA. The CDR3: CASSLTYAGPNTGELFF. The CDR3 nucleotides are TGTGCCAGCAGCCTGACGTATGCGGGCCCGAACACCGGGGAGCTGTTTTTT.

This clone was found a few times. The chain couples TRBV28 to TRBJ2-4, with 9 bases matching TRBD2. V lost 2 bases, J lost 7 bases, and 12 bases stayed unmatched. This CDR3 has 17 residues. The germline CDR1 and CDR2 sequences are MDHEN and SYDVKM. CDR3 in DNA: TGTGCCAGCAGTTTACTCTCGGGGGGGACTAGCCGGAACATTCAGTACTTC. Its translation: CASSLLSGGTSRNIQYF.

V is TRBV7-8 and J is TRBJ2-2; a weak D match, TRBD2 (5 bases). Between the trimmed V and J ends, which lost 5 bases and 4 bases, there was a span of 17 bases. Per the germline V gene, CDR1 is SGHVS and CDR2 is FQNEAQ. The CDR3 has 16 residues. As DNA, the CDR3 is TGTGCCAGCAGCGCAGGCGTGGGGAGAGGCACCGGGGAGCTGTTTTTT. As protein: CASSAGVGRGTGELFF.

The genes are TRBV4-1 and TRBJ2-3; no clear D gene. Germline values: CDR1 MGHRA, CDR2 YSYEKL. CDR3 size: 14 residues. V lost 1 base and J lost 1, with 6 bases in between. This CDR3 is CASSQGAGTDTQYF. The CDR3 DNA reads TGCGCCAGCAGCCAAGGGGCCGGCACAGATACGCAGTATTTT.

The chain couples TRBV6-5 to TRBJ1-3; 10 bases map to TRBD1. V lost 0 bases, J lost 2 bases, and 1 base stayed unmatched. The length of the CDR3 is 16 residues. Looked up from germline, CDR1 is MNHEY and CDR2 is SVGAGI. Here the CDR3 reads CASSYSGTGAGNTIYF. In nucleotides, the CDR3 is TGTGCCAGCAGTTACTCCGGGACAGGGGCTGGAAACACCATATATTTT.

The CDR3 DNA follows: TGTGCCTGGAACAACGGGGGCAATGAGCAGTTCTTC. This sequence encodes CAWNNGGNEQFF. The chain links TRBV30 to TRBJ2-1, with D perhaps TRBD2 (6 bases). The V and J ends lost 4 bases and 6 bases respectively, with 10 bases between them. CDR1 is GTSNPN and CDR2 is SVGIG in the germline V gene (reference sequence). The CDR3 is made up of 12 amino acids.

This clone was counted a single time. The chain uses TRBV19 and TRBJ1-3; D not certain. Germline V CDR1 and CDR2: LNHDA, SQIVND (reference sequence). CDR3 length equals 15 residues. The V and J ends lost 4 bases and 2 bases respectively, with 12 bases between them. CDR3 residues: CASSTTYRAGNTIYF. The CDR3 nucleotides are TGTGCCAGTAGTACAACGTACAGAGCTGGAAACACCATATATTTT.

V and J are TRBV4-2 and TRBJ2-5; 7 bases match TRBD2. Per the germline V gene, CDR1 is LGHNA and CDR2 is YNFKEQ. CDR3 length: 16 amino acids. The J segment lost 5 bases and the V segment lost 0 bases, leaving 9 bases of the junction unmatched. CDR3 loop: CASSQDVGGPDETQYF. The CDR3 DNA sequence: TGTGCCAGCAGCCAAGATGTGGGAGGGCCTGATGAGACCCAGTACTTC.

This clone was seen a single time. For the CDR3, the DNA is TGCAGTGCTAGTCTCCCGACAGGGGATGACGAGCAGTACTTC. As protein: CSASLPTGDDEQYF. V is TRBV20-1 and J is TRBJ2-7, with 8 bases matching TRBD1. V lost 3 bases, J lost 5 bases, and 9 bases stayed unmatched. The V gene's germline CDR1 is DFQATT and CDR2 SNEGSKA (reference sequence). The CDR3 spans 14 residues.

The V and J genes are TRBV7-8 and TRBJ2-2, with D perhaps TRBD1 (6 bases). Germline CDR1 reads SGHVS; CDR2 reads FQNEAQ. This CDR3 comprises 11 residues. V lost 1 base, J lost 13 bases, and 7 bases lay in between. CDR3 residues: CASSLGGPLFF. The DNA of the CDR3 is TGTGCCAGCAGCTTAGGGGGGCCGCTGTTTTTT.

This chain joins TRBV7-9 and TRBJ1-1; tentative D call: TRBD1 (6 bases). CDR3 length equals 11 residues. CDR1 and CDR2 (germline): SEHNR, FQNEAQ (reference sequence). The V end was cut by 5 bases, the J end by 7 bases, with 8 bases between. DNA of the CDR3: TGTGCCAGCAGCCGACAGGATGAAGCTTTCTTT. This gives the protein CASSRQDEAFF.

The rearrangement joins TRBV2 to TRBJ1-6; 10 bases agree with TRBD1. Germline trimming cut 6 bases from V and 8 bases from J; bases unmatched to any gene: 4. The CDR3 extends over 14 amino acids. Germline assignment: CDR1 SNHLY and CDR2 FYNNEI. The DNA of the CDR3 is TGTGCCAGCAGCTCCGGGACAGGGGATTCACCCCTCCACTTT. Its protein is CASSSGTGDSPLHF.

V gene TRBV6-4 combines with J gene TRBJ2-7; 8 bases map to TRBD2. Germline-derived CDR1 and CDR2 are MRHNA and SNTAGT. J was trimmed by 3 bases and V by 2 bases; bases with no gene match: 6. This CDR3 is 15 amino acids long. CDR3 DNA sequence: TGTGCCAGCAGTGACCCTTGGACTAGCTTCTACGAGCAGTACTTC. This translates into CASSDPWTSFYEQYF.

J is TRBJ1-5 and V is TRBV19; no reliable D call. The CDR3 length is 14 residues. V dropped 2 bases and J dropped 8 bases, with 13 bases sitting between them. Germline V CDR1 and CDR2: LNHDA, SQIVND (reference sequence). Written as DNA, the CDR3 is TGTGCCAGTAGTATACTCCAAAACGGGGAGCCCCAGCATTTT. Its translation: CASSILQNGEPQHF.

This chain joins TRBV29-1 and TRBJ1-1; D uncertain. Germline lookup yields CDR1 SQVTM and CDR2 ANQGSEA. This CDR3 region has 11 residues. The V end was cut by 4 bases, the J end by 4 bases, with 7 bases between. CDR3 in DNA: TGCAGCGTTGTCGAGGCCACTGAAGCTTTCTTT. It is translated as CSVVEATEAFF. Full variable domain (rest looked up from reference TRBV29-1 and TRBJ1-1): SAVISQKPSRDICQRGTSLTIQCQVDSQVTMMFWYRQQPGQSLTLIATANQGSEATYESGFVIDKFPISRPNLTFSTLTVSNMSPEDSSIYLCSVVEATEAFFGQGTRLTVV.

J is TRBJ2-2 and V is TRBV25-1, with a weak D call TRBD2 (6 bases). V was trimmed by 6 bases and J by 6 bases, leaving 11 bases between them. Germline V gene data show CDR1 as MGHDK and CDR2 as SYGVNS. This CDR3 has 13 residues. The CDR3 coding sequence is TGTGCCAGCAGGAGGAGGGACGCCGGGGAGCTGTTTTTT. Translating it yields CASRRRDAGELFF.

The genes are TRBV12-5 and TRBJ1-5; a weak D match, TRBD1 (6 bases). Trimming took 2 bases from V and 2 from J, leaving 13 bases between them. Germline lookup yields CDR1 LGHNT and CDR2 FRNRAP. The CDR3 has 16 residues. The chain's CDR3 is CASGLPQGARNQPQHF. CDR3 coding DNA: TGTGCTAGTGGTTTGCCACAGGGAGCTCGCAATCAGCCCCAGCATTTT.

The J gene is TRBJ1-1, the V gene TRBV24-1; D perhaps matches TRBD1 (5 bases). The CDR3 runs 15 residues. V lost 5 bases to trimming and J lost 1 base, with 13 bases between them. Germline V gene data show CDR1 as KGHDR and CDR2 as SFDVKD. Written as DNA, the CDR3 is TGTGCCACCAGTGGGTCGTGGCAGGGGAACACTGAAGCTTTCTTT. Protein: CATSGSWQGNTEAFF.

The V gene is TRBV7-3, the J gene TRBJ2-1; D is unresolved. Trimming took off 5 bases at V and 8 bases at J, with 19 bases between the two ends. CDR1 is SGHTA, CDR2 FQGTGA, per germline. This CDR3 comprises 15 residues. CDR3 coding DNA: TGTGCCAGCAGCCTAGGCCTAACGTGGGTGGATGAGCAGTTCTTC. It yields the protein CASSLGLTWVDEQFF.

V gene TRBV27 combines with J gene TRBJ2-1, with 9 bases aligning to TRBD1. CDR3 length equals 13 residues. CDR1 and CDR2 from the germline V gene are MNHEY and SMNVEV (reference sequence). V trimming: 2 bases; J trimming: 12 bases; junction bases outside the gene matches: 5. CDR3 DNA: TGTGCCAGCAGTTTACGGGGGACAGGGTGGCAGTTCTTC. Translation gives CASSLRGTGWQFF.

The chain employs TRBV9 and TRBJ1-3; the match to TRBD1 covers 9 bases. V was clipped by 4 bases and J by 1 base; unmatched bases: 6. In germline, CDR1 is SGDLS, CDR2 YYNGEE. The CDR3 is 16 residues long. DNA of the CDR3: TGTGCCAGCAGCCGTTGGGACAGGGTATCTGGAAACACCATATATTTT. The encoded protein is CASSRWDRVSGNTIYF.

This CDR3 reads CASNRDIYNEQFF. CDR3 in DNA: TGTGCCAGCAATCGGGACATTTACAATGAGCAGTTCTTC. The rearrangement joins TRBV25-1 to TRBJ2-1; the D gene is possibly TRBD1 (6 bases). In germline, CDR1 is MGHDK, CDR2 SYGVNS. V was cut by 7 bases and J by 4 bases, with 11 bases left in between. This CDR3 is built from 13 residues.

This clone was detected ten times or more. The chain is built from TRBV29-1 and TRBJ2-2; D is possibly TRBD1 (6 bases). V was trimmed by 7 bases and J by 1 base, leaving 22 bases between them. Germline V gives CDR1 SQVTM, CDR2 ANQGSEA. The CDR3 runs to 17 residues. This chain's CDR3 is CSAEVLRTGLNTGELFF. The CDR3 coding sequence is TGCAGCGCCGAGGTCCTAAGAACAGGGTTGAACACCGGGGAGCTGTTTTTT.

The chain uses TRBV24-1 and TRBJ2-7; 7 bases align to TRBD1. The CDR3 length is 14 residues. V lost 6 bases to trimming and J lost 0 bases; unmatched junction nucleotides: 4. CDR1 and CDR2 from the germline V gene are KGHDR and SFDVKD. In DNA form, the CDR3 reads TGTGCCACCAGTTCCGGGACAGTCTCCTACGAGCAGTACTTC. As protein: CATSSGTVSYEQYF.

CDR3 sequence (DNA): TGCGCCAGCAGCTTGACAGGGGGCGCATACGAGCAGTACTTC. It yields the protein CASSLTGGAYEQYF. The chain links TRBV5-1 to TRBJ2-7, with 9 bases fitting TRBD1. This CDR3 is built from 14 residues. J was trimmed by 4 bases and V by 1 base; bases with no gene match: 3. Germline V lookup: CDR1 SGHRS, CDR2 YFSETQ.

The gene calls are TRBV7-8 and TRBJ2-7; D is perhaps TRBD2 (6 bases). V dropped 4 bases and J dropped 0 bases, with 13 bases sitting between them. The CDR3 spans 15 residues. Germline CDR1 is SGHVS and CDR2 is FQNEAQ. CDR3 sequence (DNA): TGTGCCAGCAGCTCCGGGTTCGGGAGCTCCTACGAGCAGTACTTC. This encodes CASSSGFGSSYEQYF.

The rearrangement uses TRBV9 and TRBJ2-5; TRBD2 matches at 7 bases. Per germline, CDR1 SGDLS and CDR2 YYNGEE. The CDR3 contains 16 residues. With 0 bases clipped from V and 5 bases from J, the junction kept 10 bases outside the gene matches. Here the CDR3 DNA reads TGTGCCAGCAGCGTAGGGCTAGCGGAATTGGGGGAGACCCAGTACTTC. It codes for CASSVGLAELGETQYF.

This clone was seen only once. J is TRBJ2-2 and V is TRBV4-1; the D is unclear. The V and J ends lost 1 base and 5 bases respectively, with 8 bases between them. Germline V lookup: CDR1 MGHRA, CDR2 YSYEKL. The CDR3 length is 14 residues. The CDR3: CASSQAAYTGELFF. CDR3 nucleotide sequence: TGCGCCAGCAGCCAAGCCGCGTATACCGGGGAGCTGTTTTTT.

This clone appeared a few times. The J gene is TRBJ1-2, the V gene TRBV5-4, with 8 bases matching TRBD1. CDR3 length equals 15 residues. The ends lost 3 bases at V and 4 bases at J; junction bases unmatched: 8. Germline CDR1 SGHNT, CDR2 YYREEE (reference sequence). The CDR3 sequence is CASSSQGGVSYGYTF. As DNA, the CDR3 is TGTGCCAGCAGCTCACAGGGGGGAGTAAGCTATGGCTACACCTTC.